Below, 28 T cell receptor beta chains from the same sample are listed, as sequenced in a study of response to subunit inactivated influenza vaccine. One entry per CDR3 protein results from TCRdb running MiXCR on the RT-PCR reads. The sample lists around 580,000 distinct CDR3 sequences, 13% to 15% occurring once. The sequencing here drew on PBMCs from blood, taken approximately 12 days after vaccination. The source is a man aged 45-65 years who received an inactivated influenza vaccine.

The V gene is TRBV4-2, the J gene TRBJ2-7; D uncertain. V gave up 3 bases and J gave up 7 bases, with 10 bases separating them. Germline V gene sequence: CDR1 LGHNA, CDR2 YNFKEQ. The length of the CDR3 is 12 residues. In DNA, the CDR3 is TGTGCCAGCAGCCATACTGCCTCTGAGCAGTACTTC. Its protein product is CASSHTASEQYF.

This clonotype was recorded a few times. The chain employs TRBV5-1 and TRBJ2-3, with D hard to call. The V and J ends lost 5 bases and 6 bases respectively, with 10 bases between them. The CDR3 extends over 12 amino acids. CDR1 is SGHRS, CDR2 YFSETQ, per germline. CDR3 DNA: TGCGCCAGCAGAGGTGCGGTGGATACGCAGTATTTT. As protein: CASRGAVDTQYF.

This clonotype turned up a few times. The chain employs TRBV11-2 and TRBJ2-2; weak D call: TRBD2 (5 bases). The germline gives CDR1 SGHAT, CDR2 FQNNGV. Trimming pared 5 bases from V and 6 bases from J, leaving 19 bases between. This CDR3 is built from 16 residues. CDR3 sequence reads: CASSPLKAAVAGELFF. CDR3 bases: TGTGCCAGCAGCCCTCTTAAAGCGGCGGTGGCCGGGGAGCTGTTTTTT.

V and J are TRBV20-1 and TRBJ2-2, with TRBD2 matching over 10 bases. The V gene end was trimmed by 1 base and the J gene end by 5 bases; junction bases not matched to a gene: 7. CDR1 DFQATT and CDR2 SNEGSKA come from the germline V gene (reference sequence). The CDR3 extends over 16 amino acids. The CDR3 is CSARGVGLAETGELFF. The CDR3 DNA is TGCAGTGCTAGAGGGGTCGGACTAGCGGAGACCGGGGAGCTGTTTTTT.

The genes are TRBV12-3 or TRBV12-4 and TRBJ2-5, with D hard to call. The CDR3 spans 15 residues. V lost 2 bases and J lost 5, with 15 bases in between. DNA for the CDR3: TGTGCCAGCAGTTTAAAGGTTTCCAGATTGGAGACCCAGTACTTC. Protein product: CASSLKVSRLETQYF.

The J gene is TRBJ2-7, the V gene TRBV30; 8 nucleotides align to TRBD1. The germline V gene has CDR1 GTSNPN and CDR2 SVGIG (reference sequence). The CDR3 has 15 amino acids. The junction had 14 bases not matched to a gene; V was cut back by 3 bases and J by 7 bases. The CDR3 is CAWRHLQGAQQEQYF. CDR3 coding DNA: TGTGCCTGGAGACACCTCCAGGGGGCTCAGCAGGAGCAGTACTTC.

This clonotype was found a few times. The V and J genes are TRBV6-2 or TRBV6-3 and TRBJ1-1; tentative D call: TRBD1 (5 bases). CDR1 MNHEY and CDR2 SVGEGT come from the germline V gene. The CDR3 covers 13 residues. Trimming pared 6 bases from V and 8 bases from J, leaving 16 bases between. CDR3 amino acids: CASRGTGQVEAFF. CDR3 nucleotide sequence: TGTGCCAGCAGGGGTACTGGACAAGTAGAAGCTTTCTTT.

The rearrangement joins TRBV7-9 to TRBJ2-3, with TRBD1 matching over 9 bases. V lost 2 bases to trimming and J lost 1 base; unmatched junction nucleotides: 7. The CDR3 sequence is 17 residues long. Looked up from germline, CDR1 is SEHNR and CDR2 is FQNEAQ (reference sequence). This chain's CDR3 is CASSLQIWTGGTDTQYF. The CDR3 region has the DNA TGTGCCAGCAGCTTACAGATCTGGACAGGGGGCACAGATACGCAGTATTTT.

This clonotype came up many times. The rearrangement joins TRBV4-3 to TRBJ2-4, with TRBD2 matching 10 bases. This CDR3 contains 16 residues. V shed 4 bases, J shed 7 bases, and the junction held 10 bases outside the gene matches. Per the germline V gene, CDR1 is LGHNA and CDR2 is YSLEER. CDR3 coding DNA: TGCGCCAGCAGCCGAACGATAGCGGGAGGTTCGAACATTCAGTACTTC. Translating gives CASSRTIAGGSNIQYF.

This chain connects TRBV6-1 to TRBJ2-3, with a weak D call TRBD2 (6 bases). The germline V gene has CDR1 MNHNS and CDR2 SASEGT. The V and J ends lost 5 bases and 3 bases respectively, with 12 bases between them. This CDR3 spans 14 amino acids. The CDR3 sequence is CASSPPGSTDTQYF. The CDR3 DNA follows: TGTGCCAGCAGTCCACCCGGGAGTACAGATACGCAGTATTTT.

The CDR3 loop reads CASSDRGAGNTIYF. The DNA for the CDR3 is TGTGCCAGCAGTGATCGGGGCGCGGGAAACACCATATATTTT. The V and J genes are TRBV2 and TRBJ1-3; possibly TRBD1 for D (5 bases). The germline V gene encodes CDR1 SNHLY and CDR2 FYNNEI. CDR3 length: 14 amino acids. Between the trimmed V and J ends, which lost 3 bases and 4 bases, there was a span of 10 bases.

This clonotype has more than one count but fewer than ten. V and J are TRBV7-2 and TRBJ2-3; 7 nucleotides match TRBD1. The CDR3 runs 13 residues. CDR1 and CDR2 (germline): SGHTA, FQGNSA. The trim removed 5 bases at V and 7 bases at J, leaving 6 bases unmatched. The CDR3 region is CASSPDRAYTQYF. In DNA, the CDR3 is TGTGCCAGCAGCCCAGACAGGGCGTATACGCAGTATTTT.

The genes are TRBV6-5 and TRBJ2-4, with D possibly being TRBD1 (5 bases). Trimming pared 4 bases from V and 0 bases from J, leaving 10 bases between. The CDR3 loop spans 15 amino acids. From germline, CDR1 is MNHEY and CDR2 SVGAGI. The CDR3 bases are TGTGCCAGCAGTTCAGGGTCTGTAGCCAAAAACATTCAGTACTTC. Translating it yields CASSSGSVAKNIQYF.

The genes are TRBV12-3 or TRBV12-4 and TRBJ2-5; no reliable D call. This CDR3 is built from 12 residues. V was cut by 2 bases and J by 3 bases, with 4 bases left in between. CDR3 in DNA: TGTGCCAGCAGTTTAAGTGAAGAGACCCAGTACTTC. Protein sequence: CASSLSEETQYF.

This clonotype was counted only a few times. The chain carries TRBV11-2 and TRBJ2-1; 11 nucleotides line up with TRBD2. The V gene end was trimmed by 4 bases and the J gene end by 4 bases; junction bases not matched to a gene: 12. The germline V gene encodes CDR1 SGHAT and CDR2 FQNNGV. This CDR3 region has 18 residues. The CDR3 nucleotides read TGTGCCAGCAGCTCCCCCAGCCAACTAGCGGGGGAGTACAATGAGCAGTTCTTC. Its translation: CASSSPSQLAGEYNEQFF.

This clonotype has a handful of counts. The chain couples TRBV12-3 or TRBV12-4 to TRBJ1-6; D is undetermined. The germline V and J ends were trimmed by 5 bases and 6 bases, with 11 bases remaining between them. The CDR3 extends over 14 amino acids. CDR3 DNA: TGTGCCAGCAGTGCATCGGGCAGTAATTCACCCCTCCACTTT. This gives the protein CASSASGSNSPLHF.

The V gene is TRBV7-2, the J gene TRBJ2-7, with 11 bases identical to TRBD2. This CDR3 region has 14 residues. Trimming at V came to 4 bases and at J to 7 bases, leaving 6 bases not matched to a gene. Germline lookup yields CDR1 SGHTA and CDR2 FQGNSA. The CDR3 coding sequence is TGTGCCAGCAGCTCCTTAGCGGGAGGGGGGGAGCAGTACTTC. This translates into CASSSLAGGGEQYF.

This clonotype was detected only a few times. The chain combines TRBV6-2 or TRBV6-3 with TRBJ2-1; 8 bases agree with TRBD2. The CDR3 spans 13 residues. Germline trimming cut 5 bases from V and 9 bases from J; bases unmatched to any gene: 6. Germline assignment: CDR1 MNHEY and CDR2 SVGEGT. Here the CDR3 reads CASSLGLASEQFF. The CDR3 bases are TGTGCCAGCAGTCTTGGACTAGCTAGTGAGCAGTTCTTC.

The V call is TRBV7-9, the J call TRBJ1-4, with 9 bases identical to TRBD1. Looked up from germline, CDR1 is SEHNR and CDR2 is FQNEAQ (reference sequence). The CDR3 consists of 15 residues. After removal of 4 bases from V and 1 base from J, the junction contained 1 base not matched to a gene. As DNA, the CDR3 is TGTGCCAGCAGCTGGGGACAGGGAACTAATGAAAAACTGTTTTTT. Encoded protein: CASSWGQGTNEKLFF. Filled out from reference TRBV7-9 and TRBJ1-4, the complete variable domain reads DTGVSQNPRHKITKRGQNVTFRCDPISEHNRLYWYRQTLGQGPEFLTYFQNEAQLEKSRLLSDRFSAERPKGSFSTLEIQRTEQGDSAMYLCASSWGQGTNEKLFFGSGTQLSVL.

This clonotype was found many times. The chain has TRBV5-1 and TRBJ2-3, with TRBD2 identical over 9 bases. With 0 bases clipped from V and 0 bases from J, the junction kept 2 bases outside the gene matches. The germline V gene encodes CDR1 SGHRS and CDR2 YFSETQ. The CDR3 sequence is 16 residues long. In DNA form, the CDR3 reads TGCGCCAGCAGCTTGGGACTAGCGGTTAGCACAGATACGCAGTATTTT. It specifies CASSLGLAVSTDTQYF.

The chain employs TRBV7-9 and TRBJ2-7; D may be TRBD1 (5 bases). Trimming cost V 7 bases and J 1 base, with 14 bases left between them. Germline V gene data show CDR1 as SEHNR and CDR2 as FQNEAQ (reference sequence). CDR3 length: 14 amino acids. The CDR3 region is CASTNRSESYEQYF. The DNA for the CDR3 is TGTGCCAGCACCAACAGGTCGGAGTCCTACGAGCAGTACTTC.

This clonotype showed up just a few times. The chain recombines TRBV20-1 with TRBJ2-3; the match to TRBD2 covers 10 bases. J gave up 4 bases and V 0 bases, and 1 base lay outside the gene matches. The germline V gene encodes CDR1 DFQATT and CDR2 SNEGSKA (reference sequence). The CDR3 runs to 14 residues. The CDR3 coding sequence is TGCAGTGCTAGAGACCTAGCGGGGGCAGATACGCAGTATTTT. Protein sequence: CSARDLAGADTQYF.

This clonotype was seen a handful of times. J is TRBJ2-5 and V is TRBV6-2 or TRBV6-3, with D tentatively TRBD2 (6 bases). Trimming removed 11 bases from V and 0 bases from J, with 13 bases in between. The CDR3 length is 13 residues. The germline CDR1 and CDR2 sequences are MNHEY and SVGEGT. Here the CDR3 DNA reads TGTGCCGGGGGAGGAAGGAACCAAGAGACCCAGTACTTC. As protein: CAGGGRNQETQYF.

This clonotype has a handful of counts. The chain's CDR3 is CSATTQGSAQPQHF. In DNA form, the CDR3 reads TGCAGTGCTACGACACAGGGATCAGCTCAGCCCCAGCATTTT. The genes are TRBV20-1 and TRBJ1-5; a possible D gene is TRBD1 (6 bases). Germline V lookup: CDR1 DFQATT, CDR2 SNEGSKA (reference sequence). The V end was cut by 4 bases, the J end by 6 bases, with 16 bases between. The CDR3 runs 14 residues.

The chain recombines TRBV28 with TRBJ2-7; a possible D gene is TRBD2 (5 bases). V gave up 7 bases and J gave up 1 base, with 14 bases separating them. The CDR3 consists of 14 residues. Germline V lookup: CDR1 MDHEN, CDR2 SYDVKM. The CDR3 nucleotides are TGTGCCAGCACCCGGACTCCCAATTCCTACGAGCAGTACTTC. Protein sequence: CASTRTPNSYEQYF. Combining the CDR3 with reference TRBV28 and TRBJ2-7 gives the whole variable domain DVKVTQSSRYLVKRTGEKVFLECVQDMDHENMFWYRQDPGLGLRLIYFSYDVKMKEKGDIPEGYSVSREKKERFSLILESASTNQTSMYLCASTRTPNSYEQYFGPGTRLTVT.

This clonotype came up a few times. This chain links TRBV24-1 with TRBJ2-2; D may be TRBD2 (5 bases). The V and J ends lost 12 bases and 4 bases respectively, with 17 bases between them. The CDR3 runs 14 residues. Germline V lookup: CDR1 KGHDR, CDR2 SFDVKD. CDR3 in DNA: TGTGCCTCCTCCAATAGCGATGTCACCGGGGAGCTGTTTTTT. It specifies CASSNSDVTGELFF.

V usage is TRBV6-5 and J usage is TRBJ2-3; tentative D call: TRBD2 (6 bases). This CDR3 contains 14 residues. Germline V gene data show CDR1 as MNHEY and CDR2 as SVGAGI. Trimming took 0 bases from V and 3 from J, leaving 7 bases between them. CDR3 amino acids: CASSYSTRTDTQYF. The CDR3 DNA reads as TGTGCCAGCAGTTACTCGACTAGGACAGATACGCAGTATTTT.

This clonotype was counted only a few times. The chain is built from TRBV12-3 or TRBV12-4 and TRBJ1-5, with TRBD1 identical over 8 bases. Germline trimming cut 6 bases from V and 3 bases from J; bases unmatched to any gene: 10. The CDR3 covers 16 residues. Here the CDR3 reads CASSAWTGYVNQPQHF. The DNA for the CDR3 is TGTGCCAGCAGCGCCTGGACAGGGTATGTCAATCAGCCCCAGCATTTT.